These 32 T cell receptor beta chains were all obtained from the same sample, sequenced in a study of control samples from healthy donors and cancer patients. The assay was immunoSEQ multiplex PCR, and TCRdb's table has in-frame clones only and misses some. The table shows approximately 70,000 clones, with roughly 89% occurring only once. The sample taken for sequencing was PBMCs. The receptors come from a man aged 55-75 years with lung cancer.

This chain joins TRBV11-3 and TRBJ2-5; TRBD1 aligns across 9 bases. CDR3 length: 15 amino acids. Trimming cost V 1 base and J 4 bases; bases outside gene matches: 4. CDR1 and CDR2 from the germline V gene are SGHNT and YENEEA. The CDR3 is CASSLGDRERETQYF. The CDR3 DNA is TGTGCCAGCAGCTTAGGGGACAGGGAAAGAGAGACCCAGTACTTC.

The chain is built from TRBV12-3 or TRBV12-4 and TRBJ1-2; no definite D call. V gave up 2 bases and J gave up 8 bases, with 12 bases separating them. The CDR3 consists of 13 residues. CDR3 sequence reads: CASSLTNWGGYTF. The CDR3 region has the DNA TGTGCCAGCAGTTTAACAAACTGGGGAGGCTACACCTTC.

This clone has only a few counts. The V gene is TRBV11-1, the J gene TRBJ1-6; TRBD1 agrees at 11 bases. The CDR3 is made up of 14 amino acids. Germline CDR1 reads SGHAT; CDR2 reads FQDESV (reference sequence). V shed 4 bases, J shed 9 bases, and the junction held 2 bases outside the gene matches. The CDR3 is CASSSGTGGSPLHF. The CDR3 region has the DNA TGTGCCAGCAGCTCCGGGACAGGGGGTTCACCCCTCCACTTT.

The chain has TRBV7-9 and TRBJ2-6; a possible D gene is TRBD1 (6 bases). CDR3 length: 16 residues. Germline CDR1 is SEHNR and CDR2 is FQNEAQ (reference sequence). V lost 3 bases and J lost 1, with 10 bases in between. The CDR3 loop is CASSFTGRSGANVLTF. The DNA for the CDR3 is TGTGCCAGCAGCTTCACAGGGAGATCTGGGGCCAACGTCCTGACTTTC.

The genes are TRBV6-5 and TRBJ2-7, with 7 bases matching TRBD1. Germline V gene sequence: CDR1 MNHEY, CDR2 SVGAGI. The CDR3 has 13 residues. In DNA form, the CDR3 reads TGTGCAACGTCCGGACAGGCCCCCTACGAGCAGTACTTC. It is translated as CATSGQAPYEQYF.

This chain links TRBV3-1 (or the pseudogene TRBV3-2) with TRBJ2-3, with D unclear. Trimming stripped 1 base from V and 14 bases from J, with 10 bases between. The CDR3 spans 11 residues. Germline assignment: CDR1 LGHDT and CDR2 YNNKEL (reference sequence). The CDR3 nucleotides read TGTGCCAGCAGCCAAGGTTTCAAAACGTATTTT. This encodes CASSQGFKTYF.

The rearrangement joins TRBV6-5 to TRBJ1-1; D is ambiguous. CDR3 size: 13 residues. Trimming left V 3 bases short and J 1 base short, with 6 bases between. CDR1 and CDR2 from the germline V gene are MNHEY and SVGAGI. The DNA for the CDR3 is TGTGCCAGCAGTTATTGGGGGAACACTGAAGCTTTCTTT. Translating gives CASSYWGNTEAFF.

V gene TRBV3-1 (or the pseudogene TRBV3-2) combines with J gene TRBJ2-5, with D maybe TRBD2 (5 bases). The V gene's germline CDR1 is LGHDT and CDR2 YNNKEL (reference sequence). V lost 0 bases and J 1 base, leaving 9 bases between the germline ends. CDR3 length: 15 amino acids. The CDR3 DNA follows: TGTGCCAGCAGCCAAGATCGGGGAACCCAAGAGACCCAGTACTTC. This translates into CASSQDRGTQETQYF.

CDR3 amino acids: CASSLEGHSEQFF. CDR3 bases: TGCGCCAGCAGCTTGGAGGGTCACAGTGAGCAGTTCTTC. The genes are TRBV5-1 and TRBJ2-1; D gene uncertain. The CDR3 consists of 13 residues. Germline CDR1 and CDR2: SGHRS and YFSETQ. V was clipped by 0 bases and J by 9 bases, with 10 bases between them.

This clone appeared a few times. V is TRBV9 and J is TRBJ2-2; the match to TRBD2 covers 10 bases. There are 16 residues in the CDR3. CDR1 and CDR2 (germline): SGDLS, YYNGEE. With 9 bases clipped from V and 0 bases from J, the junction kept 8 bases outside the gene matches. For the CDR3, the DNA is TGTGCCACCTCAATGCTAGCGGGGGCGAACACCGGGGAGCTGTTTTTT. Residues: CATSMLAGANTGELFF.

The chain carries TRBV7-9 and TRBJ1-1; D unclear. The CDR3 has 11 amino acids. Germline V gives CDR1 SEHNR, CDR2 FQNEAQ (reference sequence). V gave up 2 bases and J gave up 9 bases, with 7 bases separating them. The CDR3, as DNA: TGTGCCAGCAGCTTATTAGATCAAGCTTTCTTT. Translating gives CASSLLDQAFF.

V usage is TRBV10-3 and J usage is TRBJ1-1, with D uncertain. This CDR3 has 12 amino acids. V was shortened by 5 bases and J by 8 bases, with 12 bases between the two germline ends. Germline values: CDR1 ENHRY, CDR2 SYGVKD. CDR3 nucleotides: TGTGCCATCAGTACAAGGGAGGAAGAAGCTTTCTTT. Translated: CAISTREEEAFF.

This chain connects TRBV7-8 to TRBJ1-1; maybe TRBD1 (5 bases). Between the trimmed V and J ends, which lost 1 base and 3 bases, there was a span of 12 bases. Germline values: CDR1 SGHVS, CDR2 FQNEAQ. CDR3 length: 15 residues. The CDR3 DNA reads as TGTGCCAGCAGCTTAGGGGGGGGTAGTTACACTGAAGCTTTCTTT. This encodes CASSLGGGSYTEAFF.

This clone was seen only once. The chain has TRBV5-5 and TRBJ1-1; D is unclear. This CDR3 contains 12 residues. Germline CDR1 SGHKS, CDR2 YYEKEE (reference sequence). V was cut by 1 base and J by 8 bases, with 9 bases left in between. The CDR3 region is CASSLFEPEAFF. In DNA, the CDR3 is TGTGCCAGCAGCTTGTTTGAGCCCGAAGCTTTCTTT.

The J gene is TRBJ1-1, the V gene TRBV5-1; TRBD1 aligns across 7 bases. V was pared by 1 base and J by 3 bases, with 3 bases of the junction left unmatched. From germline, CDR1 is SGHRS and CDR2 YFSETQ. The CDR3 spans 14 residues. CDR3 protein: CASSLKGTDTEAFF. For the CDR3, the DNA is TGCGCCAGCAGCTTGAAGGGGACAGACACTGAAGCTTTCTTT.

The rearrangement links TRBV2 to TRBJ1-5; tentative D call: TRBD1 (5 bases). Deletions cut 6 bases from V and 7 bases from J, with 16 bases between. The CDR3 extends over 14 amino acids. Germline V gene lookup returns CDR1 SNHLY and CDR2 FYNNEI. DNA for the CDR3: TGTGCCAGCAGGTTCCAGGGATCGGAACAGCCCCAGCATTTT. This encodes CASRFQGSEQPQHF.

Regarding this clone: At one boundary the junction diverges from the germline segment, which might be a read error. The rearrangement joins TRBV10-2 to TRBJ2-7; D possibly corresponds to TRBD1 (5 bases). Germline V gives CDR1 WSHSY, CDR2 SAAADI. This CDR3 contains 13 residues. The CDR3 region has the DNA TGCGCCAGCAGTGATCCAGGGTCCTTCGAGCAGTACTTC. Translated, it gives CASSDPGSFEQYF.

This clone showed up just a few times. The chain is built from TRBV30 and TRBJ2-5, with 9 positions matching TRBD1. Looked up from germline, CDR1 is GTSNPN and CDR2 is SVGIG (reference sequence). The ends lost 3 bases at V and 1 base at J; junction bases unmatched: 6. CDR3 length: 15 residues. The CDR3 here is CAWSPGQGSQETQYF. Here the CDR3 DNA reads TGTGCCTGGAGCCCAGGACAGGGGAGCCAAGAGACCCAGTACTTC.

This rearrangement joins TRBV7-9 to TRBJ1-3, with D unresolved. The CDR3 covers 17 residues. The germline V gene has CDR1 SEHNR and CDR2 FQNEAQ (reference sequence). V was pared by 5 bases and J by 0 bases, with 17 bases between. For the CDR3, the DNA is TGTGCCAGCAGCGCCCGGCTCGAGGCGATCTCTGGAAACACCATATATTTT. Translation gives CASSARLEAISGNTIYF.

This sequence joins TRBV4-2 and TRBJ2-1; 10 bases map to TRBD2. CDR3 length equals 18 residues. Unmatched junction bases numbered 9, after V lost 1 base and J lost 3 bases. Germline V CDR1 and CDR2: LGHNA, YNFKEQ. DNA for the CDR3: TGTGCCAGCAGCCAAGTTGTAGCGGGGGGACAAATCTACAATGAGCAGTTCTTC. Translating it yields CASSQVVAGGQIYNEQFF.

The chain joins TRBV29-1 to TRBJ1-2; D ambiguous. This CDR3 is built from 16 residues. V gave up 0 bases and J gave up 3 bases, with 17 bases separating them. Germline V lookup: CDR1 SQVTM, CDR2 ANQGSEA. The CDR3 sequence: CSVEDRQAPLYYGYTF. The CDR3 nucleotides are TGCAGCGTTGAAGATCGGCAGGCCCCCCTTTACTATGGCTACACCTTC. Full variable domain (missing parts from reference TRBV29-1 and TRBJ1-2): SAVISQKPSRDICQRGTSLTIQCQVDSQVTMMFWYRQQPGQSLTLIATANQGSEATYESGFVIDKFPISRPNLTFSTLTVSNMSPEDSSIYLCSVEDRQAPLYYGYTFGSGTRLTVV.

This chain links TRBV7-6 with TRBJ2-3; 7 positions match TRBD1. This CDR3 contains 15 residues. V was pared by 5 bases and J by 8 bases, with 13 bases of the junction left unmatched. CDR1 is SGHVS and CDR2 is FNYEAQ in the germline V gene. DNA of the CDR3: TGTGCCAGCAGCCCAGAGGGGGTCAGGGGGAGTACGCAGTATTTT. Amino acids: CASSPEGVRGSTQYF.

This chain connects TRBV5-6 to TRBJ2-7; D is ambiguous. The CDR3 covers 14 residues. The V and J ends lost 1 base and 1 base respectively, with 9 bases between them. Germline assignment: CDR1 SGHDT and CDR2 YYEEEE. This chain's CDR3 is CASSLYGSSYEQYV. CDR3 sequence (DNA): TGTGCCAGCAGCTTGTATGGCAGTTCCTACGAGCAGTACGTC.

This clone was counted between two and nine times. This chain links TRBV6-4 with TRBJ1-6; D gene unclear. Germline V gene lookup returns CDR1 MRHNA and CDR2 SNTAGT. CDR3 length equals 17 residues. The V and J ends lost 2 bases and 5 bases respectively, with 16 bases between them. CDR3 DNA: TGTGCCAGCAGTGACGTTGCCCTGGGAGGGAATAATTCACCCCTCCACTTT. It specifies CASSDVALGGNNSPLHF.

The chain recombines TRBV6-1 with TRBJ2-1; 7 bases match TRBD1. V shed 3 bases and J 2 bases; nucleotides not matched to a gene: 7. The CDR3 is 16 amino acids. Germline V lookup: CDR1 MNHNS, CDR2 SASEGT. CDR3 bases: TGTGCCAGCAGTGAGAGGACAGGAAGAACCTACAATGAGCAGTTCTTC. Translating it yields CASSERTGRTYNEQFF.

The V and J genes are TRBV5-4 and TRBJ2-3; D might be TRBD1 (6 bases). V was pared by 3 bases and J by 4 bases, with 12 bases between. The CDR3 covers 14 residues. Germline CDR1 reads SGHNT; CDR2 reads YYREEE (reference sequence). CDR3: CASSSRDMADTQYF. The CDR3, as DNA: TGTGCCAGCAGCTCCAGGGACATGGCAGATACGCAGTATTTT.

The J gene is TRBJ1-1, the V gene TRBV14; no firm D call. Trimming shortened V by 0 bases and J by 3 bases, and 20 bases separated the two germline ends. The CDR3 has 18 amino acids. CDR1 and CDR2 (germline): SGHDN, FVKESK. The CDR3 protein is CASSQDFGNWGRDTEAFF. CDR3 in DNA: TGTGCCAGCAGCCAAGATTTCGGGAATTGGGGTCGGGACACTGAAGCTTTCTTT.

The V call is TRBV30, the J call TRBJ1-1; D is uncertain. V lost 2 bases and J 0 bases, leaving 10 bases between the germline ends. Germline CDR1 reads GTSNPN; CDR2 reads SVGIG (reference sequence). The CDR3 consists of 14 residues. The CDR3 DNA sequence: TGTGCCTGGAGTAGCTACTTTTTGAACACTGAAGCTTTCTTT. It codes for CAWSSYFLNTEAFF.

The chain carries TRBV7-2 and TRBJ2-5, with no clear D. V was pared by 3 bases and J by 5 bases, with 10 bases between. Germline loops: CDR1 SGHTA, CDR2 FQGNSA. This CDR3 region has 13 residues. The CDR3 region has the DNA TGTGCCAGCAGCTTGACCCCACAGGAGACCCAGTACTTC. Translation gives CASSLTPQETQYF.

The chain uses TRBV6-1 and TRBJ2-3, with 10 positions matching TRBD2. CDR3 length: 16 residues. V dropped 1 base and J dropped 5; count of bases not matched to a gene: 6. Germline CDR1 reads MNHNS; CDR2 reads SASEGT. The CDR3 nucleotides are TGTGCCAGCAGTGAAGAATTAGCGGGGGGAGGAGATACGCAGTATTTT. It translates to CASSEELAGGGDTQYF.

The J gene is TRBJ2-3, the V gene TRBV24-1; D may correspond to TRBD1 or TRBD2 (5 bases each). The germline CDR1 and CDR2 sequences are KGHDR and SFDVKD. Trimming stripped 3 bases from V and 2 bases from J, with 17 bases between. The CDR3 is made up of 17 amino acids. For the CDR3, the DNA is TGTGCCACCAGTGATCCCTCTGCCGGGGCCTACACAGATACGCAGTATTTT. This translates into CATSDPSAGAYTDTQYF.

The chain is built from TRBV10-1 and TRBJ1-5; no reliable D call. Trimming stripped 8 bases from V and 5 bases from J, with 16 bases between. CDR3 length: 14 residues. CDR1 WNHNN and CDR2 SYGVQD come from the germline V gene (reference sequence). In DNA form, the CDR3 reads TGCGCCAGCCCGACAAGGTCGATGGATCAGCCCCAGCATTTT. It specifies CASPTRSMDQPQHF.